This is a list of T cell receptor beta chains from one sample in a study of shared clonotypes between healthy human individuals. This table comes from immunoSEQ multiplex PCR, and its TCRdb copy is limited to in-frame clones, with some not included. The sample yields over a million clones, around 75% seen once. Sequences were obtained from memory CD4+ T cells sorted from blood. These receptors came from a young man in good health. Both conserved end residues are part of each CDR3. The order of the fields is clone size, V gene, CDR3 protein. Not all rows give a size; the values are once, few, many and, for expanded clones, a class.

- | TRBV6-1 | CASSRFNEQFF
- | TRBV7-2 | CASSFGQGTYEQYF
- | TRBV2 | CASKGGTGANEKLFF
once | TRBV7-8 | CASSIRRGAVGQETQYF
- | TRBV11-2 | CASTVGRLSYNEQFF
- | TRBV7-2 | CASRYGAGELFF
- | TRBV5-4 | CASSGLPSTDTQYF
- | TRBV5-1 | CASSPQQETQYF
- | TRBV2 | CASSELGISYEQYF
- | TRBV6-1 | CATSPGQGASGELFF
- | TRBV5-1 | CASSFPLGGGALGYEQYF
- | TRBV5-6 | CASSYRISAGGNEKLFF
once | TRBV30 | CAWTHDSYEQYF
- | TRBV30 | CAWSRGGRGNQPQHF
few | TRBV5-1 | CASSHTAGQSMNTEAFF
- | TRBV7-9 | CASQEERGFTDTQYF
- | TRBV6-5 | CASSYSVLQETQYF
- | TRBV27 | CASSLYLRGPYEQYF
few | TRBV6-6 | CACVDRGGPRDEQFF
- | TRBV6-5 | CASSNGQGGNGYTF
once | TRBV19 | CASSIEEASGGQYF
- | TRBV28 | CASRSGSTSGNTIYF
many | TRBV30 | CAWTTRTKHTGELFF
- | TRBV4-2 | CASSQPTRNTGELFF
- | TRBV6-5 | CASSEGGWNSPLHF
- | TRBV11-3 | CASSLADRDPLKKLFF
few | TRBV5-1 | CASSLGAPNSPLHF
- | TRBV7-9 | CASSLQVLSGNTIYF
- | TRBV7-9 | CASSLIQVGNEQYF
many | TRBV5-6 | CASSLYQGAEKLFF
- | TRBV2 | CASSPSFGRSPLHF
- | TRBV10-3 | CAISESMDSGELFF
- | TRBV6-1 | CASRTGVNIQYF
- | TRBV5-1 | CASSNRDRASYEQYF
many | TRBV5-1 | CASSSGQSSYEQYF
- | TRBV5-4 | CASSSAVDKNTEAFF
- | TRBV5-1 | CASSSDASGTAKNIQYF
- | TRBV9 | CASSVDGGQYSPLHF
- | TRBV10-3 | CAISDQATGAGGYTF
once | TRBV6-5 | CASSLGFSTDTQYF
once | TRBV27 | CASSLSGKGNSPLHF